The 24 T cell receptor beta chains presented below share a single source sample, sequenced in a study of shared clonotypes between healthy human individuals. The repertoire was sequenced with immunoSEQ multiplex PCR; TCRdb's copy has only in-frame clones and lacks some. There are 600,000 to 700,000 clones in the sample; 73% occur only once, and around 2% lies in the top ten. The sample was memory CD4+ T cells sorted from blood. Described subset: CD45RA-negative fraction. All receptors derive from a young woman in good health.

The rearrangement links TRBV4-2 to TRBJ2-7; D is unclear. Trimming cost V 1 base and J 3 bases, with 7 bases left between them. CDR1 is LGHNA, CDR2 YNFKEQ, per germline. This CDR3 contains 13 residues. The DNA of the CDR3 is TGTGCCAGCAGCCAAGGGTCAAACTACGAGCAGTACTTC. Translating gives CASSQGSNYEQYF.

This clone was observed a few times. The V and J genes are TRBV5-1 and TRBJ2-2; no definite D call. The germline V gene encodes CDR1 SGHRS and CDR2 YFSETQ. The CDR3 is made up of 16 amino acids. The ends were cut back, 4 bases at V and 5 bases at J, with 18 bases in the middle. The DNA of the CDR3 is TGCGCCAGCAGCCGAACCGGAGATGGACGAACCGGGGAGCTGTTTTTT. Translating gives CASSRTGDGRTGELFF.

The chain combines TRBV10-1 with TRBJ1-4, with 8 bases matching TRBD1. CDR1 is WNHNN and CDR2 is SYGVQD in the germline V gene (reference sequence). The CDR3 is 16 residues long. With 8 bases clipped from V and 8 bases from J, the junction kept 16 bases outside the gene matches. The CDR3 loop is CASPPEKSGGGEKLFF. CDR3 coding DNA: TGCGCCAGCCCCCCTGAGAAATCAGGGGGCGGAGAAAAACTGTTTTTT.

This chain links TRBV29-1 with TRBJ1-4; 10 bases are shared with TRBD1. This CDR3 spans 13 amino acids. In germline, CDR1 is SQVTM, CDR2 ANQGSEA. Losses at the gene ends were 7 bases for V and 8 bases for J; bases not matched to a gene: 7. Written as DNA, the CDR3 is TGCAGCGCAAGACAGGGGGCGGGAGAAAAACTGTTTTTT. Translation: CSARQGAGEKLFF.

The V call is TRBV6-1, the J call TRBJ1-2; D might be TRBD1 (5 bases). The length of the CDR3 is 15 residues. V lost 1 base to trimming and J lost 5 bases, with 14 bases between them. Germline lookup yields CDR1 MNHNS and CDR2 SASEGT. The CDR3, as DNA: TGTGCCAGCAGTGAAGGTTCGGGGGGTAGATATGGCTACACCTTC. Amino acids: CASSEGSGGRYGYTF.

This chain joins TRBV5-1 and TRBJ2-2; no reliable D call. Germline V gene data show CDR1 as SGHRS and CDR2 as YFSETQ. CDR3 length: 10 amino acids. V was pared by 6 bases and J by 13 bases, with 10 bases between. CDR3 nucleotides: TGCGCCAGCATAAGTTTAGGGCTGTTTTTT. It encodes CASISLGLFF.

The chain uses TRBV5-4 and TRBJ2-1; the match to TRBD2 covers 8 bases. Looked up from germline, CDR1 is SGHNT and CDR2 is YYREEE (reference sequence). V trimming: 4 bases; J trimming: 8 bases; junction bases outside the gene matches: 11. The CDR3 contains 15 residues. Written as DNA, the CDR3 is TGTGCCAGCAGCAGTGGTTTTAGCGGGATATATGAGCAGTTCTTC. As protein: CASSSGFSGIYEQFF.

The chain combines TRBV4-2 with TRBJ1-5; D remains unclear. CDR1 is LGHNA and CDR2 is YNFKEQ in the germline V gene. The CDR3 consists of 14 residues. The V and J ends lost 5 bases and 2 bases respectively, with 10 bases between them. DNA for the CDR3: TGTGCCAGCAGCGGATGGAGAGGCAATCAGCCCCAGCATTTT. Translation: CASSGWRGNQPQHF.

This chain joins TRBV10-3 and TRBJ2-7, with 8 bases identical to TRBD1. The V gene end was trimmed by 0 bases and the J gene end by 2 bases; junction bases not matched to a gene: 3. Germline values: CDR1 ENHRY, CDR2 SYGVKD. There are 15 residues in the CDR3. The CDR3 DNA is TGTGCCATCAGTGAGTCGACAGGGGTGACCTACGAGCAGTACTTC. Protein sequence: CAISESTGVTYEQYF.

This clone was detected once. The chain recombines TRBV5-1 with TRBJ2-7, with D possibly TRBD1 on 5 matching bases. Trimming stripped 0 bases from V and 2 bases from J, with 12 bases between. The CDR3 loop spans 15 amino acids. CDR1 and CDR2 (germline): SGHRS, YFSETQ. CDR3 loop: CASSLAWGSAYEQYF. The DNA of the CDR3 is TGCGCCAGCAGCTTGGCCTGGGGCTCGGCCTACGAGCAGTACTTC.

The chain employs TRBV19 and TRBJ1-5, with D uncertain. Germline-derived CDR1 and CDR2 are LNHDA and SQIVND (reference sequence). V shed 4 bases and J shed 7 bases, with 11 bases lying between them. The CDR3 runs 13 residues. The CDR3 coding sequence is TGTGCCAGTAGTACCATTCAAGGCCAGCCCCAGCATTTT. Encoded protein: CASSTIQGQPQHF.

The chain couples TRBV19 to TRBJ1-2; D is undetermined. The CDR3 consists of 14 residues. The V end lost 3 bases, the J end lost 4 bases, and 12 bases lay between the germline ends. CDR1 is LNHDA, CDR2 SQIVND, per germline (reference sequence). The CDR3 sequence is CASSIRSSPYGYTF. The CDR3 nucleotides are TGTGCCAGTAGTATTCGGTCCTCACCCTATGGCTACACCTTC.

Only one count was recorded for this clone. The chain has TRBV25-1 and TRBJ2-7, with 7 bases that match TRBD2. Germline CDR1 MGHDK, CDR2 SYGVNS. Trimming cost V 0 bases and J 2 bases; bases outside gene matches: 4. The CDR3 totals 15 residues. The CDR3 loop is CASSEYGSGTYEQYF. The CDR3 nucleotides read TGTGCCAGCAGTGAATACGGAAGCGGGACCTACGAGCAGTACTTC.

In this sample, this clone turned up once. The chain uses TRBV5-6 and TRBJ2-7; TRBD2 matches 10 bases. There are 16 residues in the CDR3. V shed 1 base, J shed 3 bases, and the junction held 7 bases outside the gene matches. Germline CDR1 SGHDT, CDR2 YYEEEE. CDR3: CASSLTLAGDHYEQYF. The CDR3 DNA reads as TGTGCCAGCAGCTTGACGCTAGCGGGAGACCACTACGAGCAGTACTTC.

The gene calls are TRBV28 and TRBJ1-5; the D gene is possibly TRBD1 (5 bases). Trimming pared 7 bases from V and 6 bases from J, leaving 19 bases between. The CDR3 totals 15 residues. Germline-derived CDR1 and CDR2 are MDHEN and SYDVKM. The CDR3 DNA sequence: TGTGCCAGCACTACACGGGGCCGGGTCATTCAGCCCCAGCATTTT. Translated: CASTTRGRVIQPQHF.

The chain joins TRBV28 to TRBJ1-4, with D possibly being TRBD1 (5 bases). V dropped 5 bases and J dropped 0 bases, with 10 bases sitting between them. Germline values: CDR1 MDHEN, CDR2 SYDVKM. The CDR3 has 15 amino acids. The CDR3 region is CASSGPGTTNEKLFF. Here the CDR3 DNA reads TGTGCCAGCAGTGGACCAGGGACAACTAATGAAAAACTGTTTTTT.

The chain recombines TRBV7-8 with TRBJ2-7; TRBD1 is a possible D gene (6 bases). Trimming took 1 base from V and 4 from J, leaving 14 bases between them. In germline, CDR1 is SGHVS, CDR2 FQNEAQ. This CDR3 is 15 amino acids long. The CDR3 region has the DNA TGTGCCAGCAGCTTAGTACCAGGGGTAGGTTACGAGCAGTACTTC. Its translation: CASSLVPGVGYEQYF.

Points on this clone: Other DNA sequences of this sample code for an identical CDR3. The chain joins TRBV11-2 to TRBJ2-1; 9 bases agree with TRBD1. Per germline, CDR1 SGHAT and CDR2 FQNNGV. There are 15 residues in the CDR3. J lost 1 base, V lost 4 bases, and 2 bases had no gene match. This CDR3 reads CASSSGTGSYNEQFF. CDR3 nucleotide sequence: TGTGCCAGCAGCTCCGGGACAGGGTCCTACAATGAGCAGTTCTTC. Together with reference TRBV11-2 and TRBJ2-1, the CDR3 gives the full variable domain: EAGVAQSPRYKIIEKRQSVAFWCNPISGHATLYWYQQILGQGPKLLIQFQNNGVVDDSQLPKDRFSAERLKGVDSTLKIQPAKLEDSAVYLCASSSGTGSYNEQFFGPGTRLTVL.

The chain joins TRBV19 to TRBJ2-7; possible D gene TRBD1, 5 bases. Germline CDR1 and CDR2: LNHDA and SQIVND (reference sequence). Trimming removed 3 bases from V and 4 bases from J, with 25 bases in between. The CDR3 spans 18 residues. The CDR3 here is CASSIQGGSLLSTYEQYF. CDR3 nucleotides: TGTGCCAGTAGTATTCAGGGTGGTTCCCTACTGTCAACGTACGAGCAGTACTTC.

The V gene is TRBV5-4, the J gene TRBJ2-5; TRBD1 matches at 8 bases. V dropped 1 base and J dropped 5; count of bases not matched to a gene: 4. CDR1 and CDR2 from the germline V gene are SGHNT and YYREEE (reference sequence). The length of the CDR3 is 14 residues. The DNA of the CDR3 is TGTGCCAGCAGCTTGTCAGGGGGCGCCGAGACCCAGTACTTC. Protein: CASSLSGGAETQYF.

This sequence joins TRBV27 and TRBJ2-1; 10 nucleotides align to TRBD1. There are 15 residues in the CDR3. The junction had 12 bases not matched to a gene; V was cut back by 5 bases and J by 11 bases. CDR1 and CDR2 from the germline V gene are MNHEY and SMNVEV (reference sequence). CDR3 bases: TGTGCCAGCAGTCCAACCGGGACAGGGGCCCGTAAGCAGTTCTTC. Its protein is CASSPTGTGARKQFF.

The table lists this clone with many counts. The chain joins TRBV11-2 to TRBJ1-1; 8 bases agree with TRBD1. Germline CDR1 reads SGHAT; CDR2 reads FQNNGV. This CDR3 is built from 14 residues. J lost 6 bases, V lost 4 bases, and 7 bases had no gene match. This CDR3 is CASSSQGARAEAFF. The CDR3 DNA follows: TGTGCCAGCAGCTCGCAGGGGGCGCGGGCTGAAGCTTTCTTT.

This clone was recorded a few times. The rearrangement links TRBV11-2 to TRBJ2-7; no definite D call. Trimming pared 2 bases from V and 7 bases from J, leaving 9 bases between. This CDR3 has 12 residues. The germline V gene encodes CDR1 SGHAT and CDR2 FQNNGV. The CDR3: CASSLSRVEQYF. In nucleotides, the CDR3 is TGTGCCAGCAGCTTAAGCCGGGTTGAGCAGTACTTC.

CDR3 sequence reads: CATSREIQSFSYNEQFF. The CDR3 DNA follows: TGTGCCACCAGCAGAGAGATACAAAGCTTCTCCTACAATGAGCAGTTCTTC. The V gene is TRBV15, the J gene TRBJ2-1; D uncertain. Between the trimmed V and J ends, which lost 0 bases and 0 bases, there was a span of 12 bases. CDR3 size: 17 residues. Germline V gene data show CDR1 as LNHNV and CDR2 as YYDKDF (reference sequence).